This T cell receptor (beta chain) was recorded in a study of T cell repertoires in cytomegalovirus infection. General study findings and limits: Across the ex vivo response, the dominant clonotypes were HLA-C-restricted CMV-specific TCR beta clonotypes.

Germline values: CDR1 DFQATT, CDR2 SNEGSKA (reference sequence). The CDR3 covers 15 residues. The V end was cut by 6 bases, the J end by 0 bases, with 15 bases between. TCRdb reanalysed the reads using MiXCR and keeps one entry per CDR3 protein. The data show 450,000 to 600,000 distinct CDR3 sequences, more than 30% seen once. This clonotype was observed once. The antigen is unknown. The clonotype was recovered from a human donor in good health (CMV status not recorded). Some clones in this sample may be carry-over from other donors' samples. Source: cultured PBMCs, taken from culture after CMV antigen stimulation. V usage is TRBV20-1 and J usage is TRBJ2-1, with D tentatively TRBD1 or TRBD2 (5 bases each). The CDR3 DNA follows: TGCAGTGCGAGCGATATGAGGGGCTCCTACAATGAGCAGTTCTTC. Amino acid sequence: CSASDMRGSYNEQFF.